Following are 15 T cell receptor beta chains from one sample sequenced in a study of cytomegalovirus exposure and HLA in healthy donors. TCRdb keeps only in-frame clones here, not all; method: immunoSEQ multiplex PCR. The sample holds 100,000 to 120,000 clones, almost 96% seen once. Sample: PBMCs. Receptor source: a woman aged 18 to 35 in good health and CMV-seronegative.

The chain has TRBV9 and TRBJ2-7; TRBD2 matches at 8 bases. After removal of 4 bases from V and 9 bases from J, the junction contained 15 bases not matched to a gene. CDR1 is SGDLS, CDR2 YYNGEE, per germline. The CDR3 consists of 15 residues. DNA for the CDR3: TGTGCCAGCAGCCCCGGGGGGGGGAGCCGAACCGGGCAGTACTTC. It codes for CASSPGGGSRTGQYF.

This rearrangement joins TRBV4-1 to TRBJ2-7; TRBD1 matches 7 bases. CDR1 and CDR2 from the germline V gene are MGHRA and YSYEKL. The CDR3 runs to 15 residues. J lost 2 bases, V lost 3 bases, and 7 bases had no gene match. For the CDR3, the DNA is TGCGCCAGCAGCCAGACAGGGAAGTCCACCTACGAGCAGTACTTC. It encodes CASSQTGKSTYEQYF.

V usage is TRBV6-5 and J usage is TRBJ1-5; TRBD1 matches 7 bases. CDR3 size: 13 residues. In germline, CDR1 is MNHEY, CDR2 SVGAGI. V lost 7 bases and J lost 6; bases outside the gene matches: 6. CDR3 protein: CASTDRAGQPQHF. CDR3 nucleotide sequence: TGTGCCAGCACAGACAGGGCAGGTCAGCCCCAGCATTTT.

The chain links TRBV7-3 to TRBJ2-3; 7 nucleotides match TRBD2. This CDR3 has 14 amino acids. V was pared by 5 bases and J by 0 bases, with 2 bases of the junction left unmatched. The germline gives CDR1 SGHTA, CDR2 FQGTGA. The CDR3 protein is CASSRGGSTDTQYF. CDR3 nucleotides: TGTGCCAGCAGCCGCGGGGGAAGCACAGATACGCAGTATTTT.

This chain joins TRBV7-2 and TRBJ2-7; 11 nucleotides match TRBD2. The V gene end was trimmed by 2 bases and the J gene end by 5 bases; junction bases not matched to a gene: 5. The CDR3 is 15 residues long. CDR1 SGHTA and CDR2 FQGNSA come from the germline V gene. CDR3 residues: CASSLRLAGLDEQYF. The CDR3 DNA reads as TGTGCCAGCAGCTTACGACTAGCGGGGTTAGACGAGCAGTACTTC.

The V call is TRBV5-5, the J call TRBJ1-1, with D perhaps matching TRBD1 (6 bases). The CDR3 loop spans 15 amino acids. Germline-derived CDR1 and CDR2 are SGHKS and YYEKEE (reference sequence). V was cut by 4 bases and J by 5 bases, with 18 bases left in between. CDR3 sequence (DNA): TGTGCCAGCAGCACTATAGGGGGGGCGAGGACTGAAGCTTTCTTT. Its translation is CASSTIGGARTEAFF.

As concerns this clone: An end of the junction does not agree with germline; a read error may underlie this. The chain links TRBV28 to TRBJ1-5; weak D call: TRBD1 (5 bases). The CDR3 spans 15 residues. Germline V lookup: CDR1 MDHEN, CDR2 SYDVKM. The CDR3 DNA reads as TGTGCCAGCCGCGGTACCGGGGGAGGCAAACAGCCCCAGCATTTT. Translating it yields CASRGTGGGKQPQHF.

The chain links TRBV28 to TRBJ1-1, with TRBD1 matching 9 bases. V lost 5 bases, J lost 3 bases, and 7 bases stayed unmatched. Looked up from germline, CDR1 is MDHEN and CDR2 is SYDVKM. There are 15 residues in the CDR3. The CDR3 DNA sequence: TGTGCCAGCAGTCTCTCGGACAGGGGATACACTGAAGCTTTCTTT. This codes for CASSLSDRGYTEAFF. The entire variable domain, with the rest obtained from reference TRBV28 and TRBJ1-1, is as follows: DVKVTQSSRYLVKRTGEKVFLECVQDMDHENMFWYRQDPGLGLRLIYFSYDVKMKEKGDIPEGYSVSREKKERFSLILESASTNQTSMYLCASSLSDRGYTEAFFGQGTRLTVV.

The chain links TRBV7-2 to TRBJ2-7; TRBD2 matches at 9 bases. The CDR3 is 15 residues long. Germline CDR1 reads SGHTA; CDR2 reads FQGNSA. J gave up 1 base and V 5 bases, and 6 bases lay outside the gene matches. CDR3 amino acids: CASSPSGGRSYEQYF. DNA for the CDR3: TGTGCCAGCAGCCCGAGCGGGGGGCGGTCCTACGAGCAGTACTTC. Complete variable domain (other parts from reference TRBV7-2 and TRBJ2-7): GAGVSQSPSNKVTEKGKDVELRCDPISGHTALYWYRQSLGQGLEFLIYFQGNSAPDKSGLPSDRFSAERTGGSVSTLTIQRTQQEDSAVYLCASSPSGGRSYEQYFGPGTRLTVT.

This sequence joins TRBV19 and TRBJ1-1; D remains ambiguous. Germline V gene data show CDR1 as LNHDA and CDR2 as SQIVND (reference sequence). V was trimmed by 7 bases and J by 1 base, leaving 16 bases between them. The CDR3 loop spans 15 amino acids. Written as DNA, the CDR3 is TGTGCCAGTAAACAAAGAGGGCTACGGAACACTGAAGCTTTCTTT. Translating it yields CASKQRGLRNTEAFF.

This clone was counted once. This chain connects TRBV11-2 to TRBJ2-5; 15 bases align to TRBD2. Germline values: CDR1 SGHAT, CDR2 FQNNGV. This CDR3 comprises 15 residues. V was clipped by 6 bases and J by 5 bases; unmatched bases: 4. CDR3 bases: TGTGCCAGCAGGGGGACTAGCGGGGGGTGGGAGACCCAGTACTTC. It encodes CASRGTSGGWETQYF.

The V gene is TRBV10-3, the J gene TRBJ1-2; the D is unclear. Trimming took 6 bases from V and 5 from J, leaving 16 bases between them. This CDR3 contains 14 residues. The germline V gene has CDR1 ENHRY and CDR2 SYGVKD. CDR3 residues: CAISSLGGGYGYTF. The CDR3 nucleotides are TGTGCCATCAGCAGCCTTGGTGGCGGGTATGGCTACACCTTC.

The CDR3 spells CASSGSGKNTEAFF. In DNA form, the CDR3 reads TGTGCCAGCAGCGGTTCCGGGAAGAACACTGAAGCTTTCTTT. The V and J genes are TRBV11-2 and TRBJ1-1; the D is unclear. The CDR3 is 14 amino acids. V was trimmed by 5 bases and J by 1 base, leaving 11 bases between them. Germline values: CDR1 SGHAT, CDR2 FQNNGV.

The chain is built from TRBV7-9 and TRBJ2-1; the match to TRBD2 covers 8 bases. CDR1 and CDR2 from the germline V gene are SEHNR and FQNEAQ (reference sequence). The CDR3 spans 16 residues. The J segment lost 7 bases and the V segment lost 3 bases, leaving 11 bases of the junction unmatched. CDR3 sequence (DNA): TGTGCCAGCAGCTTTCGCGGGACTAGTGTGAGAAATGAGCAGTTCTTC. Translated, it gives CASSFRGTSVRNEQFF.

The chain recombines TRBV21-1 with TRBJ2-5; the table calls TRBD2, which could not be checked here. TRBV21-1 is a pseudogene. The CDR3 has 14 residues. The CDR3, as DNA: TGTGCCAGCTTTGAGCGGGGGGGCCAAGAGACCCAGTACTTC. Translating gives CASFERGGQETQYF.